Presented here are 30 T cell receptor beta chains from one specimen sequenced in a study of control samples from healthy donors and cancer patients. This table comes from immunoSEQ multiplex PCR, and its TCRdb copy is limited to in-frame clones, with some not included. The sample shows around 190,000 clones, 90% to 95% of them seen only once. The source material was blood. The receptors come from a man in his thirties or forties in good health.

The rearrangement links TRBV5-1 to TRBJ1-1, with a tentative D call TRBD1 (6 bases). Trimming took 2 bases from V and 1 from J, leaving 18 bases between them. The CDR3 sequence is 17 residues long. Germline assignment: CDR1 SGHRS and CDR2 YFSETQ. For the CDR3, the DNA is TGCGCCAGCAGCTTTAGTCCCCTGACAGGCTCGAACACTGAAGCTTTCTTT. This sequence encodes CASSFSPLTGSNTEAFF.

The chain combines TRBV7-7 with TRBJ2-7; weak D call: TRBD1 (6 bases). The CDR3 spans 14 residues. V lost 2 bases and J 3 bases, leaving 11 bases between the germline ends. Germline-derived CDR1 and CDR2 are SSHAT and FNYEAQ (reference sequence). Here the CDR3 reads CASSLTAGDYEQYF. DNA for the CDR3: TGTGCCAGCAGCTTAACAGCAGGGGACTACGAGCAGTACTTC. Supplemented by reference TRBV7-7 and TRBJ2-7, the full variable domain reads GAGVSQSPRYKVTKRGQDVTLRCDPISSHATLYWYQQALGQGPEFLTYFNYEAQPDKSGLPSDRFSAERPEGSISTLTIQRTEQRDSAMYRCASSLTAGDYEQYFGPGTRLTVT.

This clone was found a few times. The chain uses TRBV6-5 and TRBJ2-3, with 7 positions matching TRBD2. V lost 6 bases to trimming and J lost 1 base; unmatched junction nucleotides: 7. This CDR3 is built from 15 residues. In germline, CDR1 is MNHEY, CDR2 SVGAGI. CDR3 sequence: CASRPASGRTDTQYF. The CDR3 DNA is TGTGCCAGCAGACCAGCTAGCGGTCGCACAGATACGCAGTATTTT.

The chain combines TRBV14 with TRBJ2-7; perhaps TRBD2 as D (5 bases). The germline gives CDR1 SGHDN, CDR2 FVKESK. V was trimmed by 1 base and J by 3 bases, leaving 22 bases between them. The CDR3 loop spans 18 amino acids. This chain's CDR3 is CASSQGAGGSIFLYEQYF. Written as DNA, the CDR3 is TGTGCCAGCAGCCAAGGGGCAGGAGGAAGTATTTTCCTCTACGAGCAGTACTTC.

The rearrangement links TRBV7-2 to TRBJ2-1; TRBD2 agrees at 9 bases. CDR1 and CDR2 from the germline V gene are SGHTA and FQGNSA. The CDR3 runs 16 residues. V lost 2 bases, J lost 6 bases, and 8 bases stayed unmatched. The CDR3 nucleotides are TGTGCCAGCAGCTTACGACTAGCGGTTATGGGCAATGAGCAGTTCTTC. This codes for CASSLRLAVMGNEQFF.

The chain is built from TRBV3-1 (or the pseudogene TRBV3-2) and TRBJ2-7, with D possibly matching TRBD1 (7 bases). From germline, CDR1 is LGHDT and CDR2 YNNKEL (reference sequence). This CDR3 has 13 residues. V lost 3 bases, J lost 5 bases, and 11 bases lay in between. CDR3 sequence (DNA): TGTGCCAGCAGCCAGTCCAGGGGGGACGAGCAGTACTTC. Protein product: CASSQSRGDEQYF.

The chain is built from TRBV9 and TRBJ1-2; D unclear. The CDR3 extends over 14 amino acids. Trimming shortened V by 0 bases and J by 4 bases, and 10 bases separated the two germline ends. Per germline, CDR1 SGDLS and CDR2 YYNGEE. The CDR3: CASSVETGGYGYTF. In nucleotides, the CDR3 is TGTGCCAGCAGCGTAGAAACCGGCGGCTATGGCTACACCTTC.

The gene calls are TRBV5-4 and TRBJ1-1; D not certain. In germline, CDR1 is SGHNT, CDR2 YYREEE (reference sequence). CDR3 length: 12 residues. Deletions cut 7 bases from V and 3 bases from J, with 10 bases between. CDR3: CASARSDTEAFF. CDR3 bases: TGTGCCAGCGCTAGGAGCGACACTGAAGCTTTCTTT.

The chain employs TRBV7-3 and TRBJ2-7, with D perhaps TRBD2 (6 bases). Germline CDR1 reads SGHTA; CDR2 reads FQGTGA. V lost 1 base and J 0 bases, leaving 10 bases between the germline ends. This CDR3 has 15 residues. The CDR3, as DNA: TGTGCCAGCAGCTTAAGTGGAGGGAGCTCCTACGAGCAGTACTTC. Translation: CASSLSGGSSYEQYF.

The chain recombines TRBV3-1 (or the pseudogene TRBV3-2) with TRBJ1-1; D is perhaps TRBD1 (5 bases). Germline lookup yields CDR1 LGHDT and CDR2 YNNKEL (reference sequence). The CDR3 length is 16 residues. V shed 0 bases and J shed 7 bases, with 18 bases lying between them. The CDR3 DNA reads TGTGCCAGCAGCCAAGAGGTAGGAGGGGCGCAGGGTGAAGCTTTCTTT. Translated: CASSQEVGGAQGEAFF.

The genes are TRBV5-1 and TRBJ2-3; 11 nucleotides align to TRBD2. Germline V gene data show CDR1 as SGHRS and CDR2 as YFSETQ. V dropped 1 base and J dropped 0; count of bases not matched to a gene: 7. CDR3 size: 18 residues. The CDR3 DNA follows: TGCGCCAGCAGCTTGTTAGCGGGGGGGCCCATTAGCACAGATACGCAGTATTTT. This translates into CASSLLAGGPISTDTQYF.

The CDR3 loop reads CASSSNRDYGYTF. CDR3 in DNA: TGTGCCAGCAGTTCGAACAGGGACTATGGCTACACCTTC. The genes are TRBV6-6 and TRBJ1-2; possibly TRBD1 for D (6 bases). CDR1 MNHNY and CDR2 SVGAGI come from the germline V gene (reference sequence). The CDR3 totals 13 residues. The V and J ends lost 4 bases and 3 bases respectively, with 9 bases between them.

V is TRBV5-1 and J is TRBJ2-5; TRBD1 is a possible D gene (6 bases). V lost 1 base to trimming and J lost 4 bases, with 17 bases between them. This CDR3 comprises 16 residues. Germline V gene sequence: CDR1 SGHRS, CDR2 YFSETQ. CDR3 coding DNA: TGCGCCAGCAGCTTGACTGCAAGTATAGGGGGAGAGACCCAGTACTTC. Its protein product is CASSLTASIGGETQYF.

The V call is TRBV21-1, the J call TRBJ2-7; whether TRBD2, the table's D call, matches the DNA was not checked. TRBV21-1 is assigned pseudogene status. The CDR3 totals 16 residues. CDR3 DNA: TGTGCCAGCAGCAAAGTGGAGCGGGGGGGCCGGGACGAGCAGTACTTC. Amino acids: CASSKVERGGRDEQYF.

The chain has TRBV2 and TRBJ1-1; D is undetermined. The CDR3 length is 14 residues. Germline V lookup: CDR1 SNHLY, CDR2 FYNNEI. V was trimmed by 3 bases and J by 0 bases, leaving 8 bases between them. This CDR3 reads CASSESVMNTEAFF. In DNA, the CDR3 is TGTGCCAGCAGTGAGAGCGTCATGAACACTGAAGCTTTCTTT. Filled out from reference TRBV2 and TRBJ1-1, the complete variable domain reads EPEVTQTPSHQVTQMGQEVILRCVPISNHLYFYWYRQILGQKVEFLVSFYNNEISEKSEIFDDQFSVERPDGSNFTLKIRSTKLEDSAMYFCASSESVMNTEAFFGQGTRLTVV.

The chain employs TRBV7-2 and TRBJ2-7, with D perhaps TRBD1 (6 bases). There are 16 residues in the CDR3. V was cut by 1 base and J by 4 bases, with 17 bases left in between. Looked up from germline, CDR1 is SGHTA and CDR2 is FQGNSA. The CDR3 sequence is CASSLGPQGPSYEQYF. Here the CDR3 DNA reads TGTGCCAGCAGCTTAGGGCCCCAGGGGCCCAGTTACGAGCAGTACTTC.

This chain connects TRBV4-2 to TRBJ1-5, with 8 bases matching TRBD1. J was trimmed by 6 bases and V by 2 bases; bases with no gene match: 3. The CDR3 runs 14 residues. Germline CDR1 is LGHNA and CDR2 is YNFKEQ. The CDR3 here is CASSQQGAGQPQHF. Here the CDR3 DNA reads TGTGCCAGCAGCCAACAGGGGGCTGGTCAGCCCCAGCATTTT.

V gene TRBV27 combines with J gene TRBJ2-7; D ambiguous. Germline CDR1 is MNHEY and CDR2 is SMNVEV (reference sequence). Trimming cost V 8 bases and J 3 bases, with 14 bases left between them. The CDR3 runs to 13 residues. CDR3 sequence: CASSKLAVYEQYF. CDR3 bases: TGTGCCAGCTCAAAACTGGCGGTCTACGAGCAGTACTTC.

The chain combines TRBV5-1 with TRBJ1-4; TRBD1 matches at 11 bases. Germline values: CDR1 SGHRS, CDR2 YFSETQ. V shed 2 bases, J shed 7 bases, and the junction held 7 bases outside the gene matches. The CDR3 length is 16 residues. As DNA, the CDR3 is TGCGCCAGCAGCTTCGGGACAGGGGGTCAAGTTGAAAAACTGTTTTTT. Protein: CASSFGTGGQVEKLFF.

The genes are TRBV27 and TRBJ2-2, with D perhaps matching TRBD2 (5 bases). V lost 6 bases to trimming and J lost 5 bases, with 10 bases between them. Germline CDR1 MNHEY, CDR2 SMNVEV (reference sequence). This CDR3 region has 13 residues. CDR3: CASRLLVTGELFF. CDR3 DNA: TGTGCCAGCAGGCTACTAGTAACCGGGGAGCTGTTTTTT.

This chain joins TRBV19 and TRBJ2-2; TRBD2 is a possible D gene (7 bases). The CDR3 extends over 15 amino acids. V was trimmed by 8 bases and J by 1 base, leaving 14 bases between them. Per germline, CDR1 LNHDA and CDR2 SQIVND (reference sequence). CDR3 nucleotide sequence: TGTGCCAGTTCCCGGGGGGCGATGAACACCGGGGAGCTGTTTTTT. This codes for CASSRGAMNTGELFF.

V gene TRBV12-3 or TRBV12-4 combines with J gene TRBJ2-5; D might be TRBD2 (6 bases). The CDR3 contains 13 residues. V was shortened by 6 bases and J by 6 bases, with 14 bases between the two germline ends. CDR3 sequence (DNA): TGTGCCAGCAGCCTGGGACTCAGACAGACCCAGTACTTC. It specifies CASSLGLRQTQYF.

V is TRBV5-1 and J is TRBJ2-5, with 15 bases aligning to TRBD2. Germline CDR1 and CDR2: SGHRS and YFSETQ. Trimming at V came to 4 bases and at J to 2 bases, leaving 6 bases not matched to a gene. The CDR3 is made up of 17 amino acids. For the CDR3, the DNA is TGCGCCAGCAGCCGGACTAGCGGGGGGGTCGGGCAAGAGACCCAGTACTTC. It specifies CASSRTSGGVGQETQYF.

The rearrangement joins TRBV7-4 to TRBJ2-7, with TRBD1 matching 7 bases. The germline gives CDR1 SGHVT, CDR2 SQSDAQ. V lost 7 bases to trimming and J lost 3 bases; unmatched junction nucleotides: 6. The CDR3 covers 13 residues. The CDR3 here is CASNNQGVYEQYF. Here the CDR3 DNA reads TGTGCCAGCAATAATCAGGGGGTCTACGAGCAGTACTTC.

The rearrangement uses TRBV5-4 and TRBJ2-2; the match to TRBD1 covers 9 bases. V dropped 2 bases and J dropped 6; count of bases not matched to a gene: 8. This CDR3 is built from 16 residues. The germline gives CDR1 SGHNT, CDR2 YYREEE (reference sequence). The CDR3 spells CASSFTGGPPAGELFF. In DNA, the CDR3 is TGTGCCAGCAGCTTCACAGGGGGCCCCCCGGCCGGGGAGCTGTTTTTT.

The V and J genes are TRBV7-9 and TRBJ2-7, with 7 bases that match TRBD2. This CDR3 has 13 residues. The germline gives CDR1 SEHNR, CDR2 FQNEAQ (reference sequence). J lost 5 bases, V lost 0 bases, and 1 base had no gene match. CDR3: CASSLAGRDEQYF. In DNA, the CDR3 is TGTGCCAGCAGCTTAGCAGGGAGGGACGAGCAGTACTTC.

This clone came up once. The chain employs TRBV27 and TRBJ1-5; a possible D gene is TRBD1 (5 bases). The CDR3 extends over 15 amino acids. The V gene's germline CDR1 is MNHEY and CDR2 SMNVEV (reference sequence). V lost 5 bases and J lost 2, with 13 bases in between. The CDR3 nucleotides are TGTGCCAGCAGTCCCCAAGGGACCGGCAATCAGCCCCAGCATTTT. Residues: CASSPQGTGNQPQHF.

This clone was detected once. This sequence joins TRBV2 and TRBJ1-1; maybe TRBD1 (6 bases). The V and J ends lost 6 bases and 0 bases respectively, with 14 bases between them. CDR1 and CDR2 from the germline V gene are SNHLY and FYNNEI. The CDR3 contains 15 residues. In DNA form, the CDR3 reads TGTGCCAGCAGGGGGGTCGGGGGGCTGAACACTGAAGCTTTCTTT. This sequence encodes CASRGVGGLNTEAFF.

The gene calls are TRBV12-3 or TRBV12-4 and TRBJ1-2; 7 nucleotides agree with TRBD1. The CDR3 loop spans 13 amino acids. V dropped 5 bases and J dropped 8; count of bases not matched to a gene: 8. CDR3 sequence: CASSVQGRAGYTF. Written as DNA, the CDR3 is TGTGCCAGCAGTGTACAGGGGAGAGCGGGCTACACCTTC.

CDR3 bases: TGCGCCATCCCCCAGGGGACAGGGGGTGGCTATGGCTACACCTTC. This sequence encodes CAIPQGTGGGYGYTF. This chain uses TRBV10-1 with TRBJ1-2; 11 nucleotides line up with TRBD1. The CDR3 spans 15 residues. Germline V lookup: CDR1 WNHNN, CDR2 SYGVQD (reference sequence). V was clipped by 10 bases and J by 4 bases; unmatched bases: 11.